The 14 T cell receptor beta chains below were found in one sample sequenced in a study of blood T cell repertoires in COVID-19. Clones were sequenced by immunoSEQ multiplex PCR, and TCRdb holds only the in-frame ones, with some missing. The sample holds about 270,000 clones, roughly nine tenths seen once. The sequencing input was peripheral blood. These receptors came from a woman aged 30 to 39 with COVID-19, enrolled during active disease.

The gene calls are TRBV5-8 and TRBJ1-5; 10 bases are shared with TRBD1. With 0 bases clipped from V and 4 bases from J, the junction kept 4 bases outside the gene matches. Germline V gives CDR1 SGHTS, CDR2 YDEGEE. This CDR3 region has 16 residues. The CDR3 DNA reads as TGTGCCAGCAGCTTGGGACAGGGGGCCTCAAATCAGCCCCAGCATTTT. It translates to CASSLGQGASNQPQHF. Supplemented by reference TRBV5-8 and TRBJ1-5, the full variable domain reads EAGVTQSPTHLIKTRGQQATLRCSPISGHTSVYWYQQALGLGLQFLLWYDEGEERNRGNFPPRFSGRQFPNYSSELNVNALELEDSALYLCASSLGQGASNQPQHFGDGTRLSIL.

This chain links TRBV6-6 with TRBJ2-6; D might be TRBD2 (7 bases). The V gene lost 11 bases and the J gene lost 0 bases, with 17 bases spanning the gap. This CDR3 is built from 16 residues. Germline lookup yields CDR1 MNHNY and CDR2 SVGAGI (reference sequence). The CDR3 spells CAGGGRESSGANVLTF. The CDR3 region has the DNA TGTGCCGGGGGGGGCAGGGAAAGCTCTGGGGCCAACGTCCTGACTTTC.

This clone appeared a single time. The V gene is TRBV6-5, the J gene TRBJ1-1; TRBD1 matches 8 bases. The CDR3 contains 14 residues. The germline V gene has CDR1 MNHEY and CDR2 SVGAGI. V dropped 6 bases and J dropped 5; count of bases not matched to a gene: 8. The CDR3 region is CASSLQGGGTEAFF. The CDR3 DNA follows: TGTGCCAGCAGCCTACAGGGGGGAGGGACTGAAGCTTTCTTT.

The chain combines TRBV20-1 with TRBJ2-3, with a tentative D call TRBD2 (6 bases). CDR1 and CDR2 (germline): DFQATT, SNEGSKA (reference sequence). V gave up 6 bases and J gave up 3 bases, with 16 bases separating them. This CDR3 region has 14 residues. The CDR3: CSASPGVITDTQYF. CDR3 sequence (DNA): TGCAGTGCAAGTCCGGGGGTCATAACAGATACGCAGTATTTT.

V and J are TRBV5-1 and TRBJ2-3; D gene uncertain. V was pared by 2 bases and J by 0 bases, with 10 bases between. This CDR3 region has 15 residues. Looked up from germline, CDR1 is SGHRS and CDR2 is YFSETQ. The CDR3 loop is CASSLVPESTDTQYF. The CDR3 region has the DNA TGCGCCAGCAGCTTAGTTCCGGAGAGCACAGATACGCAGTATTTT.

The sample holds one count of this clone. V gene TRBV11-2 combines with J gene TRBJ1-1, with D perhaps TRBD1 (6 bases). The CDR3 length is 13 residues. Per the germline V gene, CDR1 is SGHAT and CDR2 is FQNNGV. V shed 5 bases and J shed 4 bases, with 11 bases lying between them. In DNA form, the CDR3 reads TGTGCCAGCAGCGCGCAGGGGAGCACTGAAGCTTTCTTT. This gives the protein CASSAQGSTEAFF.

This chain uses TRBV19 with TRBJ2-7; 10 bases line up with TRBD1. The CDR3 runs 12 residues. CDR1 is LNHDA and CDR2 is SQIVND in the germline V gene (reference sequence). V lost 9 bases, J lost 5 bases, and 4 bases stayed unmatched. In nucleotides, the CDR3 is TGTGCCAGCAGTGACAGGGGGCACGAGCAGTACTTC. Amino acids: CASSDRGHEQYF.

The chain links TRBV6-1 to TRBJ1-2; 8 bases are shared with TRBD1. The V gene's germline CDR1 is MNHNS and CDR2 SASEGT. This CDR3 has 14 residues. J lost 2 bases, V lost 1 base, and 0 bases had no gene match. This chain's CDR3 is CASSEGQGNYGYTF. The CDR3 DNA sequence: TGTGCCAGCAGTGAAGGACAGGGGAACTATGGCTACACCTTC.

V gene TRBV7-2 combines with J gene TRBJ2-7; D might be TRBD2 (5 bases). From germline, CDR1 is SGHTA and CDR2 FQGNSA. The V gene lost 1 base and the J gene lost 7 bases, with 17 bases spanning the gap. The CDR3 has 15 residues. DNA for the CDR3: TGTGCCAGCAGCTTAGAGTTCCCCAGGAGGCCTGAGCAGTACTTC. Encoded protein: CASSLEFPRRPEQYF.

The V call is TRBV19, the J call TRBJ1-2; a possible D gene is TRBD1 (6 bases). Germline CDR1 LNHDA, CDR2 SQIVND (reference sequence). Trimming took 7 bases from V and 2 from J, leaving 11 bases between them. CDR3 size: 13 residues. The CDR3 DNA reads TGTGCCAGTACTGCAGGGGTGAACTATGGCTACACCTTC. It is translated as CASTAGVNYGYTF. Full variable domain (remainder filled in from reference TRBV19 and TRBJ1-2): DGGITQSPKYLFRKEGQNVTLSCEQNLNHDAMYWYRQDPGQGLRLIYYSQIVNDFQKGDIAEGYSVSREKKESFPLTVTSAQKNPTAFYLCASTAGVNYGYTFGSGTRLTVV.

The V call is TRBV5-1, the J call TRBJ2-2, with 7 bases aligning to TRBD1. V shed 0 bases, J shed 6 bases, and the junction held 5 bases outside the gene matches. Germline V gene data show CDR1 as SGHRS and CDR2 as YFSETQ. CDR3 length: 15 amino acids. The CDR3 loop is CASSLEQGKAGELFF. CDR3 DNA: TGCGCCAGCAGCTTGGAACAGGGGAAGGCCGGGGAGCTGTTTTTT.

The rearrangement links TRBV29-1 to TRBJ1-1; D ambiguous. The germline gives CDR1 SQVTM, CDR2 ANQGSEA. This CDR3 region has 12 residues. V lost 6 bases to trimming and J lost 1 base, with 9 bases between them. The CDR3, as DNA: TGCAGCGTCAATCAGGCGAACACTGAAGCTTTCTTT. It yields the protein CSVNQANTEAFF.

The chain has TRBV7-9 and TRBJ1-5; D may be TRBD1 (5 bases). Germline CDR1 and CDR2: SEHNR and FQNEAQ (reference sequence). This CDR3 comprises 13 residues. Between the trimmed V and J ends, which lost 6 bases and 5 bases, there was a span of 11 bases. CDR3: CASRPPGDQPQHF. Written as DNA, the CDR3 is TGTGCCAGCAGGCCCCCGGGGGATCAGCCCCAGCATTTT.

The chain links TRBV18 to TRBJ2-7; D might be TRBD2 (6 bases). CDR1 and CDR2 from the germline V gene are KGHSH and LQKENI. The CDR3 has 16 amino acids. The V end was cut by 3 bases, the J end by 2 bases, with 17 bases between. The CDR3 spells CASSPGRGGSTYEQYF. The CDR3, as DNA: TGTGCCAGCTCACCGGGGCGGGGAGGCTCTACCTACGAGCAGTACTTC.